The 30 T cell receptor beta chains below were found in one sample sequenced in a study of cytomegalovirus exposure and HLA in healthy donors. PCR amplification relied on 60 Vbeta primers (plus 13 Jbeta primers). The assay was immunoSEQ multiplex PCR, and TCRdb's table has in-frame clones only and misses some. The data show about 140,000 clones, 60% to 80% seen once. Sequencing was carried out using PBMCs. These receptors were obtained from a man in his forties or fifties in good health and CMV-seropositive.

The DNA for the CDR3 is TGCGCCAGCAGCCCCGCGGGACAGCGCTACCAAGAGACCCAGTACTTC. Translated: CASSPAGQRYQETQYF. This sequence joins TRBV5-1 and TRBJ2-5, with D possibly TRBD1 on 7 matching bases. Germline V lookup: CDR1 SGHRS, CDR2 YFSETQ. The CDR3 loop spans 16 amino acids. V was shortened by 4 bases and J by 0 bases, with 16 bases between the two germline ends.

The rearrangement links TRBV19 to TRBJ1-4; weak D call: TRBD1 (6 bases). Germline-derived CDR1 and CDR2 are LNHDA and SQIVND (reference sequence). Trimming shortened V by 5 bases and J by 5 bases, and 24 bases separated the two germline ends. The CDR3 contains 18 residues. For the CDR3, the DNA is TGTGCCAGTAGTGGGGCAGGGGCCCTCCTGCTCCCCAATGAAAAACTGTTTTTT. This codes for CASSGAGALLLPNEKLFF.

V and J are TRBV5-8 and TRBJ1-4, with a tentative D call TRBD1 (6 bases). Germline CDR1 is SGHTS and CDR2 is YDEGEE. The CDR3 has 18 residues. Trimming took 4 bases from V and 0 from J, leaving 19 bases between them. The CDR3 is CASSPWGQGHATNEKLFF. As DNA, the CDR3 is TGTGCCAGCAGCCCCTGGGGGCAGGGCCATGCAACTAATGAAAAACTGTTTTTT. Full variable domain (outside the CDR3, taken from reference TRBV5-8 and TRBJ1-4): EAGVTQSPTHLIKTRGQQATLRCSPISGHTSVYWYQQALGLGLQFLLWYDEGEERNRGNFPPRFSGRQFPNYSSELNVNALELEDSALYLCASSPWGQGHATNEKLFFGSGTQLSVL.

The rearrangement links TRBV7-3 to TRBJ2-2; no clear D gene. Germline CDR1 SGHTA, CDR2 FQGTGA. With 5 bases removed from V and 2 bases from J, the gap between germline ends came to 9 bases. This CDR3 is built from 14 residues. The CDR3: CASSPRSNTGELFF. The CDR3 bases are TGTGCCAGCAGCCCACGGTCTAACACCGGGGAGCTGTTTTTT.

This chain connects TRBV19 to TRBJ1-1, with 9 bases matching TRBD1. The CDR3 contains 15 residues. Germline V CDR1 and CDR2: LNHDA, SQIVND (reference sequence). After removal of 6 bases from V and 5 bases from J, the junction contained 10 bases not matched to a gene. DNA for the CDR3: TGTGCCAGTAGGGGGTGGACAGGGGAGGTGACTGAAGCTTTCTTT. It encodes CASRGWTGEVTEAFF.

This clone was detected only a few times. V and J are TRBV7-9 and TRBJ2-3; D unresolved. The germline V gene has CDR1 SEHNR and CDR2 FQNEAQ (reference sequence). V lost 1 base and J 4 bases, leaving 9 bases between the germline ends. The CDR3 is made up of 14 amino acids. CDR3 residues: CASSLVASADTQYF. DNA of the CDR3: TGTGCCAGCAGCTTAGTGGCCTCTGCAGATACGCAGTATTTT. Looking up the rest from reference TRBV7-9 and TRBJ2-3 gives the full variable domain: DTGVSQNPRHKITKRGQNVTFRCDPISEHNRLYWYRQTLGQGPEFLTYFQNEAQLEKSRLLSDRFSAERPKGSFSTLEIQRTEQGDSAMYLCASSLVASADTQYFGPGTRLTVL.

This sequence joins TRBV10-3 and TRBJ2-1, with D possibly matching TRBD2 (5 bases). The CDR3 is made up of 13 amino acids. Germline CDR1 ENHRY, CDR2 SYGVKD. Trimming took 6 bases from V and 8 from J, leaving 14 bases between them. Here the CDR3 reads CAIRRETVDEQFF. The CDR3 nucleotides are TGTGCCATCAGGAGGGAAACAGTTGATGAGCAGTTCTTC.

The chain uses TRBV7-8 and TRBJ2-3; D gene ambiguous. Germline CDR1 SGHVS, CDR2 FQNEAQ. Trimming removed 5 bases from V and 7 bases from J, with 19 bases in between. The CDR3 runs 15 residues. CDR3 DNA: TGTGCCAGCAGCCCAAGAGGTCCCATCAAGTATACGCAGTATTTT. As protein: CASSPRGPIKYTQYF.

The chain combines TRBV19 with TRBJ2-4; perhaps TRBD2 as D (5 bases). The CDR3 has 15 amino acids. V shed 3 bases and J shed 3 bases, with 12 bases lying between them. Germline-derived CDR1 and CDR2 are LNHDA and SQIVND (reference sequence). CDR3 bases: TGTGCCAGTAGTATCGAACCCCGGGGCAAAAACATTCAGTACTTC. Its protein product is CASSIEPRGKNIQYF.

This clone appeared a single time. The gene calls are TRBV2 and TRBJ2-3; D is unclear. Germline CDR1 and CDR2: SNHLY and FYNNEI. V was shortened by 4 bases and J by 7 bases, with 9 bases between the two germline ends. The CDR3 runs 12 residues. The CDR3 is CASSVNHNTQYF. The CDR3 DNA reads as TGTGCCAGCAGTGTCAACCACAATACGCAGTATTTT.

Notes on this clone: The junction departs from germline at one end; a sequencing error may be responsible. The rearrangement uses TRBV7-3 and TRBJ2-1; possibly TRBD2 for D (6 bases). CDR1 SGHTA and CDR2 FQGTGA come from the germline V gene. The CDR3 is 12 residues long. CDR3 sequence: CASSLTGEKQFF. The CDR3 DNA reads as TGTGCCAGCAGTTTAACGGGAGAAAAGCAGTTCTTC.

V and J are TRBV2 and TRBJ1-6, with unresolved D. Germline values: CDR1 SNHLY, CDR2 FYNNEI. Trimming removed 2 bases from V and 10 bases from J, with 12 bases in between. The CDR3 contains 14 residues. CDR3 amino acids: CASSETPDQSPLHF. CDR3 nucleotides: TGTGCCAGCAGTGAAACACCCGATCAATCACCCCTCCACTTT.

In this sample, this clone turned up a few times. The J gene is TRBJ1-2, the V gene TRBV11-3; TRBD1 matches at 9 bases. CDR1 and CDR2 (germline): SGHNT, YENEEA. The CDR3 consists of 13 residues. J was trimmed by 11 bases and V by 6 bases; bases with no gene match: 10. CDR3 protein: CASRRGQGIEYTF. The CDR3 DNA follows: TGTGCCAGCAGAAGGGGACAGGGCATCGAATACACCTTC.

V usage is TRBV6-5 and J usage is TRBJ1-1, with unresolved D. Germline lookup yields CDR1 MNHEY and CDR2 SVGAGI. The CDR3 has 15 amino acids. V gave up 6 bases and J gave up 1 base, with 15 bases separating them. The CDR3 nucleotides read TGTGCCAGCAGCCGCTACCGAGCCGGGAACACTGAAGCTTTCTTT. Its translation: CASSRYRAGNTEAFF.

This clone was seen a handful of times. V gene TRBV6-5 combines with J gene TRBJ1-5; maybe TRBD1 (5 bases). The V end was cut by 6 bases, the J end by 11 bases, with 14 bases between. This CDR3 has 12 residues. CDR1 is MNHEY and CDR2 is SVGAGI in the germline V gene. The chain's CDR3 is CASRSTGDSQHF. For the CDR3, the DNA is TGTGCCAGCAGGTCCACCGGGGACTCCCAGCATTTT.

The chain employs TRBV7-2 and TRBJ1-3, with D perhaps TRBD1 (6 bases). Trimming shortened V by 5 bases and J by 0 bases, and 8 bases separated the two germline ends. This CDR3 has 14 amino acids. Germline V lookup: CDR1 SGHTA, CDR2 FQGNSA. The CDR3 nucleotides read TGTGCCAGCAGCGGGACAAGCTCTGGAAACACCATATATTTT. It codes for CASSGTSSGNTIYF.

The rearrangement links TRBV5-8 to TRBJ2-3; D ambiguous. V lost 0 bases and J lost 2, with 7 bases in between. This CDR3 is 14 amino acids long. Germline V gene data show CDR1 as SGHTS and CDR2 as YDEGEE. CDR3 in DNA: TGTGCCAGCAGCTTGGGGCGGTCCACAGATACGCAGTATTTT. Amino acid sequence: CASSLGRSTDTQYF.

This clone has only a few counts. The chain links TRBV6-6 to TRBJ1-2; TRBD1 agrees at 8 bases. CDR1 is MNHNY, CDR2 SVGAGI, per germline (reference sequence). V shed 5 bases and J 1 base; nucleotides not matched to a gene: 6. The CDR3 is 15 amino acids. CDR3 in DNA: TGTGCCAGCAGTCTTCCGACAGGGGATAACTATGGCTACACCTTC. Translation: CASSLPTGDNYGYTF.

This chain uses TRBV7-9 with TRBJ1-1; the match to TRBD1 covers 7 bases. This CDR3 is 14 amino acids long. V was pared by 6 bases and J by 4 bases, with 8 bases of the junction left unmatched. The germline CDR1 and CDR2 sequences are SEHNR and FQNEAQ (reference sequence). CDR3: CASRTTGFSTEAFF. The CDR3 nucleotides are TGTGCCAGCAGGACGACAGGGTTTAGCACTGAAGCTTTCTTT. The full variable domain, rest sourced from reference TRBV7-9 and TRBJ1-1, is DTGVSQNPRHKITKRGQNVTFRCDPISEHNRLYWYRQTLGQGPEFLTYFQNEAQLEKSRLLSDRFSAERPKGSFSTLEIQRTEQGDSAMYLCASRTTGFSTEAFFGQGTRLTVV.

This clone has more than one count but fewer than ten. The rearrangement uses TRBV6-5 and TRBJ2-2, with 10 positions matching TRBD1. Germline trimming cut 6 bases from V and 2 bases from J; bases unmatched to any gene: 3. Germline CDR1 is MNHEY and CDR2 is SVGAGI. CDR3 length: 15 residues. CDR3 nucleotides: TGTGCCAGCAGCCCGACAGGGGGCAACACCGGGGAGCTGTTTTTT. Protein product: CASSPTGGNTGELFF.

The rearrangement uses TRBV18 and TRBJ2-2; the match to TRBD1 covers 8 bases. V gave up 3 bases and J gave up 0 bases; unmatched junction bases: 6. The CDR3 spans 17 residues. CDR1 and CDR2 from the germline V gene are KGHSH and LQKENI. CDR3 residues: CASSPSGQGANTGELFF. In DNA form, the CDR3 reads TGTGCCAGCTCACCTTCCGGACAGGGCGCGAACACCGGGGAGCTGTTTTTT.

The chain carries TRBV5-5 and TRBJ1-1; 8 positions match TRBD1. The trim removed 1 base at V and 2 bases at J, leaving 13 bases unmatched. CDR1 SGHKS and CDR2 YYEKEE come from the germline V gene (reference sequence). This CDR3 has 18 residues. The CDR3, as DNA: TGTGCCAGCAGCTTGAGTACAGGGGGTCTCCAAGGTAACACTGAAGCTTTCTTT. Amino acid sequence: CASSLSTGGLQGNTEAFF. Using reference TRBV5-5 and TRBJ1-1 for the parts outside the CDR3, the full variable domain is DAGVTQSPTHLIKTRGQQVTLRCSPISGHKSVSWYQQVLGQGPQFIFQYYEKEERGRGNFPDRFSARQFPNYSSELNVNALLLGDSALYLCASSLSTGGLQGNTEAFFGQGTRLTVV.

The chain couples TRBV4-1 to TRBJ2-7, with 11 bases identical to TRBD1. The CDR3 totals 18 residues. The germline gives CDR1 MGHRA, CDR2 YSYEKL. With V trimmed by 0 bases and J by 5 bases, 12 bases remained unmatched. CDR3 protein: CASSQERTGGYLSNEQYF. Written as DNA, the CDR3 is TGCGCCAGCAGCCAAGAGCGGACAGGGGGCTACTTATCTAACGAGCAGTACTTC.

The rearrangement joins TRBV29-1 to TRBJ1-3; D is perhaps TRBD1 (5 bases). CDR3 size: 15 residues. CDR1 is SQVTM and CDR2 is ANQGSEA in the germline V gene. Trimming shortened V by 7 bases and J by 2 bases, and 18 bases separated the two germline ends. DNA for the CDR3: TGCAGCGCCGTCCAAGGGACTTCTGCTGGAAACACCATATATTTT. Its translation: CSAVQGTSAGNTIYF.

The chain recombines TRBV11-3 with TRBJ2-7; D is undetermined. The CDR3 length is 14 residues. CDR1 and CDR2 (germline): SGHNT, YENEEA. V dropped 4 bases and J dropped 6 bases, with 16 bases sitting between them. The CDR3, as DNA: TGTGCCAGCAGCTCCCCTCTGTCCCCTCGCGAGCAGTACTTC. It codes for CASSSPLSPREQYF.

The V call is TRBV9, the J call TRBJ2-7; 9 nucleotides match TRBD2. This CDR3 region has 14 residues. CDR1 and CDR2 (germline): SGDLS, YYNGEE. The ends lost 0 bases at V and 6 bases at J; junction bases unmatched: 4. The DNA of the CDR3 is TGTGCCAGCAGCGTAGAGCTAGCGGGAACCGAGCAGTACTTC. This codes for CASSVELAGTEQYF.

The gene calls are TRBV5-6 and TRBJ2-7, with D perhaps matching TRBD2 (5 bases). The V and J ends lost 1 base and 0 bases respectively, with 11 bases between them. The length of the CDR3 is 15 residues. The germline V gene has CDR1 SGHDT and CDR2 YYEEEE. For the CDR3, the DNA is TGTGCCAGCAGCTTGCTGTCCGGGATCTCCTACGAGCAGTACTTC. It codes for CASSLLSGISYEQYF.

V usage is TRBV6-5 and J usage is TRBJ2-7; 7 bases are a match to TRBD1. CDR1 and CDR2 from the germline V gene are MNHEY and SVGAGI. The V segment lost 5 bases and the J segment 3 bases; nucleotides outside the gene matches: 1. The CDR3 has 12 amino acids. CDR3 amino acids: CASSRDSYEQYF. In DNA, the CDR3 is TGTGCCAGCAGTCGGGACAGCTACGAGCAGTACTTC.

The chain employs TRBV18 and TRBJ2-2; D gene unclear. Trimming stripped 1 base from V and 4 bases from J, with 13 bases between. CDR1 is KGHSH and CDR2 is LQKENI in the germline V gene. CDR3 size: 16 residues. The CDR3 spells CASSPRSGLGTGELFF. The CDR3, as DNA: TGTGCCAGCTCACCACGATCAGGCTTGGGCACCGGGGAGCTGTTTTTT.

The chain is built from TRBV7-6 and TRBJ2-1, with D possibly being TRBD2 (6 bases). V lost 3 bases to trimming and J lost 2 bases, with 8 bases between them. The CDR3 is 14 amino acids. Germline loops: CDR1 SGHVS, CDR2 FNYEAQ. As DNA, the CDR3 is TGTGCCAGCAGCTTGGGAGGACCCTACAATGAGCAGTTCTTC. Protein sequence: CASSLGGPYNEQFF.